Listed below are T cell receptor beta chains from one sample, sequenced in a study of blood T cell repertoires in COVID-19. Using immunoSEQ multiplex PCR, the repertoire was profiled, and TCRdb retains in-frame clones only, with some absent. The table has a few hundred thousand clones, 88% seen once. What was sequenced was PBMCs or T cells enriched from blood (not recorded which). Receptor source: a woman under 30 who had recovered from COVID-19. CDR3s include the opening cysteine and the closing phenylalanine or tryptophan. Fields, in order: clone size, J gene, V gene, D gene, CDR3 DNA, CDR3 protein. The D gene is left open where the match is weak. Where a row states a size, it is once, few, many or the class of an expanded clone; other rows omit it.

clone size: -; J gene: TRBJ2-7; V gene: TRBV4-3; D gene: TRBD1; CDR3 DNA: TGCGCCAGCAGCCAAACCGGGACAGGGGGCCACGAGCAGTACTTC; CDR3 protein: CASSQTGTGGHEQYF
clone size: -; J gene: TRBJ1-3; V gene: TRBV29-1; D gene: -; CDR3 DNA: TGCAGCGTTGCGGAGGGTTTTAGCGGGAGAAACACCATATATTTT; CDR3 protein: CSVAEGFSGRNTIYF
clone size: -; J gene: TRBJ1-4; V gene: TRBV5-1; D gene: TRBD1; CDR3 DNA: TGCGCCAGCAGCTTAGGGACAGGGGGTGAAAAACTGTTTTTT; CDR3 protein: CASSLGTGGEKLFF
clone size: -; J gene: TRBJ1-1; V gene: TRBV28; D gene: -; CDR3 DNA: TGTGCCAGCACCCACTCACGAGGAGGTCCGCTCACTGAAGCTTTCTTT; CDR3 protein: CASTHSRGGPLTEAFF
clone size: -; J gene: TRBJ1-4; V gene: TRBV19; D gene: TRBD1; CDR3 DNA: TGTGCCAGCCAGGGGGACTGGACTAATGAAAAACTGTTTTTT; CDR3 protein: CASQGDWTNEKLFF
clone size: -; J gene: TRBJ1-2; V gene: TRBV6-4; D gene: -; CDR3 DNA: TGTGCCAGCAGAAAACAGGTCCTTCCTAACTATGGCTACACCTTC; CDR3 protein: CASRKQVLPNYGYTF
clone size: -; J gene: TRBJ2-2; V gene: TRBV9; D gene: TRBD2; CDR3 DNA: TGTGCCAGCAGCCCTAGCGGGGGGAACACCGGGGAGCTGTTTTTT; CDR3 protein: CASSPSGGNTGELFF
clone size: -; J gene: TRBJ1-2; V gene: TRBV5-1; D gene: -; CDR3 DNA: TGCGCCAGCAGCTTCGGCAGGCTTACTCCCTATGGCTACACCTTC; CDR3 protein: CASSFGRLTPYGYTF
clone size: -; J gene: TRBJ1-5; V gene: TRBV7-2; D gene: TRBD1; CDR3 DNA: TGTGCCAGCAGCTTTAGGAAAGGGACAGGGGGCATTCAGCCCCAGCATTTT; CDR3 protein: CASSFRKGTGGIQPQHF
clone size: -; J gene: TRBJ1-2; V gene: TRBV27; D gene: TRBD1; CDR3 DNA: TGTGCCAGCCGAGAGGGGGCTGTAAACTATGGCTACACCTTC; CDR3 protein: CASREGAVNYGYTF
clone size: -; J gene: TRBJ1-4; V gene: TRBV4-1; D gene: TRBD1; CDR3 DNA: TGCGCCAGCAGGCAACAGGGGGCGGGAGAAAAACTGTTTTTT; CDR3 protein: CASRQQGAGEKLFF
clone size: -; J gene: TRBJ2-3; V gene: TRBV4-2; D gene: TRBD2; CDR3 DNA: TGTGCCAGCAGCCAAGGGCCAAGGGGCGGGGGGGCCCAAGATACGCAGTATTTT; CDR3 protein: CASSQGPRGGGAQDTQYF
clone size: -; J gene: TRBJ1-4; V gene: TRBV29-1; D gene: TRBD1; CDR3 DNA: TGCAGCGCCCACAGGGGTGCTAATGAAAAACTGTTTTTT; CDR3 protein: CSAHRGANEKLFF
clone size: -; J gene: TRBJ1-2; V gene: TRBV9; D gene: TRBD1; CDR3 DNA: TGTGCCAGCAGTGGGACAGGGGATTTTCGTGGCTACACCTTC; CDR3 protein: CASSGTGDFRGYTF
clone size: -; J gene: TRBJ2-6; V gene: TRBV28; D gene: -; CDR3 DNA: TGTGCCAGCAGTTTTCTGAGGGCTGGGGCCAACGTCCTGACTTTC; CDR3 protein: CASSFLRAGANVLTF
clone size: -; J gene: TRBJ1-1; V gene: TRBV28; D gene: -; CDR3 DNA: TGTGCCAGCGGGGCCAGGACAGCCCGCAACACTGAAGCTTTCTTT; CDR3 protein: CASGARTARNTEAFF
clone size: -; J gene: TRBJ2-4; V gene: TRBV6-7; D gene: TRBD2; CDR3 DNA: TGTGCCAGCAGTTACTCGATACTAGCGGGGAAGAGATTGACCAAAAACATTCAGTACTTC; CDR3 protein: CASSYSILAGKRLTKNIQYF
clone size: -; J gene: TRBJ1-4; V gene: TRBV5-6; D gene: TRBD1; CDR3 DNA: TGTGCCAGCAGCTTGTCCCGGGACAGGGGGCGATATGAAAAACTGTTTTTT; CDR3 protein: CASSLSRDRGRYEKLFF
clone size: -; J gene: TRBJ1-2; V gene: TRBV4-2; D gene: -; CDR3 DNA: TGTGCCAGCAGCCAAGAAAACGGTTATGGCTACACCTTC; CDR3 protein: CASSQENGYGYTF
clone size: once; J gene: TRBJ2-3; V gene: TRBV7-2; D gene: -; CDR3 DNA: TGTGCCAGCAGACCCGCTAGCGCCACTACGCAGTATTTT; CDR3 protein: CASRPASATTQYF
clone size: few; J gene: TRBJ2-7; V gene: TRBV5-1; D gene: TRBD2; CDR3 DNA: TGCGCCAGCAGCTCGAGGGGAGGGTTCCACGAGCAGTACTTC; CDR3 protein: CASSSRGGFHEQYF
clone size: -; J gene: TRBJ1-1; V gene: TRBV27; D gene: -; CDR3 DNA: TGTGCCAGCAGTTCCGGCGGTCGGCGCAACACTGAAGCTTTCTTT; CDR3 protein: CASSSGGRRNTEAFF
clone size: few; J gene: TRBJ1-3; V gene: TRBV11-2; D gene: -; CDR3 DNA: TGTGCCAGCAGCTCTCGGGAGCAGGCCTCAGGAAACACCATATATTTT; CDR3 protein: CASSSREQASGNTIYF
clone size: -; J gene: TRBJ2-7; V gene: TRBV7-9; D gene: -; CDR3 DNA: TGTGCCAGCAGCTTTGCTCAGGGGAGATCCTACGAGCAGTACTTC; CDR3 protein: CASSFAQGRSYEQYF
clone size: -; J gene: TRBJ2-5; V gene: TRBV7-9; D gene: TRBD2; CDR3 DNA: TGTGCCAGCAGCTTAGGGGGACTAGCTGTAGGAGAGACCCAGTACTTC; CDR3 protein: CASSLGGLAVGETQYF
clone size: -; J gene: TRBJ2-3; V gene: TRBV6-5; D gene: TRBD1; CDR3 DNA: TGTGCCAGCAGTTACGGGACAGGGGGTTATTCGCAGTATTTT; CDR3 protein: CASSYGTGGYSQYF
clone size: -; J gene: TRBJ1-5; V gene: TRBV13; D gene: TRBD1; CDR3 DNA: TGTGCCAGCAGCTATCACAGGGGCGGCAGCAATCAGCCCCAGCATTTT; CDR3 protein: CASSYHRGGSNQPQHF
clone size: once; J gene: TRBJ1-1; V gene: TRBV5-1; D gene: TRBD1; CDR3 DNA: TGCGCCAGCAGCTTGGGAGGACAGGGGGAAACTAATGAAGCTTTCTTT; CDR3 protein: CASSLGGQGETNEAFF
clone size: -; J gene: TRBJ2-7; V gene: TRBV12-3/TRBV12-4; D gene: -; CDR3 DNA: TGTGCCAGCAGTTTTCGTGGCTTCTACGAGCAGTACTTC; CDR3 protein: CASSFRGFYEQYF
clone size: -; J gene: TRBJ1-2; V gene: TRBV6-5; D gene: -; CDR3 DNA: TGTGCCAGCAGTTACTCGCGAATCTATGGCTACACCTTC; CDR3 protein: CASSYSRIYGYTF
clone size: -; J gene: TRBJ2-5; V gene: TRBV29-1; D gene: -; CDR3 DNA: TGCAGCGTTGAAGACCTAGACCGAGACAGTCGTGAGACCCAGTACTTC; CDR3 protein: CSVEDLDRDSRETQYF
clone size: -; J gene: TRBJ1-5; V gene: TRBV18; D gene: TRBD1; CDR3 DNA: TGTGCCAGCTCACTACCGGACAGGGTCAATCAGCCCCAGCATTTT; CDR3 protein: CASSLPDRVNQPQHF
clone size: -; J gene: TRBJ1-4; V gene: TRBV2; D gene: -; CDR3 DNA: TGTGCCAGCAGTGAACAGGGAAATGAAAAACTGTTTTTT; CDR3 protein: CASSEQGNEKLFF
clone size: -; J gene: TRBJ2-5; V gene: TRBV7-9; D gene: TRBD2; CDR3 DNA: TGTGCCAGCAGCTCGCCCGGGACTAGCGTGGGGACCCAGTACTTC; CDR3 protein: CASSSPGTSVGTQYF
clone size: -; J gene: TRBJ1-1; V gene: TRBV27; D gene: TRBD1; CDR3 DNA: TGTGCCAGCAGTACGAGTCCCCCCAGGGGGGCAAACACTGAAGCTTTCTTT; CDR3 protein: CASSTSPPRGANTEAFF
clone size: -; J gene: TRBJ2-7; V gene: TRBV6-6; D gene: -; CDR3 DNA: TGTGCCAGCAGTTACCCAGGGCTACAAGGATACGAGCAGTACTTC; CDR3 protein: CASSYPGLQGYEQYF
clone size: -; J gene: TRBJ2-5; V gene: TRBV6-5; D gene: -; CDR3 DNA: TGTGCCAGCACTCGGGACACTCGAGGGGAGACCCAGTACTTC; CDR3 protein: CASTRDTRGETQYF
clone size: -; J gene: TRBJ2-1; V gene: TRBV9; D gene: TRBD2; CDR3 DNA: TGTGCCAGCAGCGGACGAGTAGAAGGCGGGGGTGAGCAGTTCTTC; CDR3 protein: CASSGRVEGGGEQFF
clone size: -; J gene: TRBJ1-1; V gene: TRBV7-9; D gene: TRBD1; CDR3 DNA: TGTGCCAGCAGCATCGCCGACAGGGACGGCACTGAAGCTTTCTTT; CDR3 protein: CASSIADRDGTEAFF
clone size: once; J gene: TRBJ1-1; V gene: TRBV7-2; D gene: -; CDR3 DNA: TGTGCCAGCACTATTCAGGCGGGGGACACTGAAGCTTTCTTT; CDR3 protein: CASTIQAGDTEAFF
clone size: -; J gene: TRBJ2-2; V gene: TRBV11-2; D gene: -; CDR3 DNA: TGTGCCAGCAGCTTAGCGGTTAAGGGGCTGAACACCGGGGAGCTGTTTTTT; CDR3 protein: CASSLAVKGLNTGELFF
clone size: -; J gene: TRBJ2-1; V gene: TRBV9; D gene: -; CDR3 DNA: TGTGCCAGCAGCCCCGTGGGCGGGACCAATGAGCAGTTCTTC; CDR3 protein: CASSPVGGTNEQFF
clone size: -; J gene: TRBJ2-1; V gene: TRBV29-1; D gene: -; CDR3 DNA: TGCAGCGTTGGATCTGAGGAGCAGGAGGACAATGAGCAGTTCTTC; CDR3 protein: CSVGSEEQEDNEQFF
clone size: -; J gene: TRBJ2-2; V gene: TRBV9; D gene: TRBD2; CDR3 DNA: TGTGCCAGCAGCGCAGGACTAGCTCGGGGTAGCTCGAACACCGGGGAGCTGTTTTTT; CDR3 protein: CASSAGLARGSSNTGELFF
clone size: once; J gene: TRBJ2-7; V gene: TRBV7-6; D gene: TRBD1; CDR3 DNA: TGTGCCAGCAGCTTAGGACAGGGGGCGGAGGAGCAGTACTTC; CDR3 protein: CASSLGQGAEEQYF
clone size: -; J gene: TRBJ2-3; V gene: TRBV7-8; D gene: -; CDR3 DNA: TGTGCCAGCAGCTTCGCGGGGGCCCGCACAGATACGCAGTATTTT; CDR3 protein: CASSFAGARTDTQYF
clone size: -; J gene: TRBJ1-5; V gene: TRBV5-6; D gene: -; CDR3 DNA: TGTGCCAGCAGCTTAGAGGGTCAGAGCAATCAGCCCCAGCATTTT; CDR3 protein: CASSLEGQSNQPQHF
clone size: few; J gene: TRBJ1-4; V gene: TRBV13; D gene: -; CDR3 DNA: TGTGCCAGCAGCTTAGCAGGGAAGAATGAAAAACTGTTTTTT; CDR3 protein: CASSLAGKNEKLFF
clone size: -; J gene: TRBJ2-3; V gene: TRBV10-3; D gene: TRBD1; CDR3 DNA: TGTGCCATCAGTGGGACAGGGGGCCAGGATACGCAGTATTTT; CDR3 protein: CAISGTGGQDTQYF
clone size: few; J gene: TRBJ2-2; V gene: TRBV5-1; D gene: -; CDR3 DNA: TGCGCCAGCAACCCGGGGGAAAACACCGGGGAGCTGTTTTTT; CDR3 protein: CASNPGENTGELFF
clone size: once; J gene: TRBJ2-5; V gene: TRBV18; D gene: -; CDR3 DNA: TGTGCCAGCTCACCGTCCTATGAACCCGGGGAGACCCAGTACTTC; CDR3 protein: CASSPSYEPGETQYF
clone size: -; J gene: TRBJ2-5; V gene: TRBV5-1; D gene: TRBD2; CDR3 DNA: TGCGCCAGCACTACTAGCGGGGCGCCTCCAGAGACCCAGTACTTC; CDR3 protein: CASTTSGAPPETQYF
clone size: -; J gene: TRBJ2-1; V gene: TRBV27; D gene: TRBD1; CDR3 DNA: TGTGCCAGCAGTTACCGGGGACAGGGGAGAGGCAATGAGCAGTTCTTC; CDR3 protein: CASSYRGQGRGNEQFF
clone size: -; J gene: TRBJ1-2; V gene: TRBV19; D gene: TRBD1; CDR3 DNA: TGTGCCAGTAGTCCACAGGGGGGGAATGGCTACACCTTC; CDR3 protein: CASSPQGGNGYTF
clone size: -; J gene: TRBJ1-3; V gene: TRBV6-6; D gene: TRBD1; CDR3 DNA: TGTGCCAGCAGTCCCACTTTACCGGGACAGTTCTCTGGAAACACCATATATTTT; CDR3 protein: CASSPTLPGQFSGNTIYF
clone size: -; J gene: TRBJ2-1; V gene: TRBV29-1; D gene: TRBD2; CDR3 DNA: TGCAGCGTTGAGGATAGCGGGGCACTTGGGTATGAGCAGTTCTTC; CDR3 protein: CSVEDSGALGYEQFF
clone size: -; J gene: TRBJ2-1; V gene: TRBV7-6; D gene: TRBD2; CDR3 DNA: TGTGCCAGCAGCAGTAGCGGGGGGGCTGTAAATGAGCAGTTCTTC; CDR3 protein: CASSSSGGAVNEQFF